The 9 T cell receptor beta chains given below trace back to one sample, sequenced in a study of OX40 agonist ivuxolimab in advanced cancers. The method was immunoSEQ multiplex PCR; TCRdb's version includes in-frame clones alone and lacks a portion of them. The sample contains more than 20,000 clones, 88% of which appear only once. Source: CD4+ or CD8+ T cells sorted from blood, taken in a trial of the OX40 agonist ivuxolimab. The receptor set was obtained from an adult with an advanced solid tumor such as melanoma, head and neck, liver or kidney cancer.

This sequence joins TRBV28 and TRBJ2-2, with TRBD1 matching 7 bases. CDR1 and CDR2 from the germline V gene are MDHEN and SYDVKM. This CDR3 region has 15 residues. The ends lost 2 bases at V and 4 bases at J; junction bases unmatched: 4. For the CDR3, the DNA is TGTGCCAGCAGTTTAGGGGACAGTCCCACCGGGGAGCTGTTTTTT. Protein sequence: CASSLGDSPTGELFF.

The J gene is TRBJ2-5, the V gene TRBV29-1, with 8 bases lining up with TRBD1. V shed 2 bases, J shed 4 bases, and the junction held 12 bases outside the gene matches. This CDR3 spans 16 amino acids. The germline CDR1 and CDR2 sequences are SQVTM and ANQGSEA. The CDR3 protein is CSVESWTGKDGETQYF. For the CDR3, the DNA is TGCAGCGTTGAAAGCTGGACAGGGAAGGACGGAGAGACCCAGTACTTC. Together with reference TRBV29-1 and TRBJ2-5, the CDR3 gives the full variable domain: SAVISQKPSRDICQRGTSLTIQCQVDSQVTMMFWYRQQPGQSLTLIATANQGSEATYESGFVIDKFPISRPNLTFSTLTVSNMSPEDSSIYLCSVESWTGKDGETQYFGPGTRLLVL.

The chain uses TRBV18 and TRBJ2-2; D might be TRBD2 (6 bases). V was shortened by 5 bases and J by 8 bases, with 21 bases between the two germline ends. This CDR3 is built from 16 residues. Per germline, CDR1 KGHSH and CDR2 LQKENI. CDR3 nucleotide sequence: TGTGCCAGCTCAAACTGGGACTCCTCCACCGGTGGGGAGCTGTTTTTT. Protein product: CASSNWDSSTGGELFF. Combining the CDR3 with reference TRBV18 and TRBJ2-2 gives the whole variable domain NAGVMQNPRHLVRRRGQEARLRCSPMKGHSHVYWYRQLPEEGLKFMVYLQKENIIDESGMPKERFSAEFPKEGPSILRIQQVVRGDSAAYFCASSNWDSSTGGELFFGEGSRLTVL.

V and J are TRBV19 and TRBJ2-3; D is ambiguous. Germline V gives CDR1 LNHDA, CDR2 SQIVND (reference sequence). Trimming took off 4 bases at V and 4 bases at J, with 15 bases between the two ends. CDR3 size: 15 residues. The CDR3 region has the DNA TGTGCCAGTAGTACCCCCTCGGGTCTTGCAGATACGCAGTATTTT. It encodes CASSTPSGLADTQYF.

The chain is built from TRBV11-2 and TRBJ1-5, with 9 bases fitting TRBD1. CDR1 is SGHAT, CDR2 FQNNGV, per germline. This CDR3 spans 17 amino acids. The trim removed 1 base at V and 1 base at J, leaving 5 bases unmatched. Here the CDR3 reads CASSLGGTGRSNQPQHF. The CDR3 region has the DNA TGTGCCAGCAGCTTAGGTGGGACAGGGAGAAGCAATCAGCCCCAGCATTTT.

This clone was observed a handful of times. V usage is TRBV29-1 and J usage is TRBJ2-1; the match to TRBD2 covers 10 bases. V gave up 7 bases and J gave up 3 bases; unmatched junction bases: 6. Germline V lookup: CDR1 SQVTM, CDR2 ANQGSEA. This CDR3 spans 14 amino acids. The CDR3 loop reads CSESPSGSYNEQFF. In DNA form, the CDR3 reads TGCAGCGAGTCGCCTAGCGGGAGCTACAATGAGCAGTTCTTC.

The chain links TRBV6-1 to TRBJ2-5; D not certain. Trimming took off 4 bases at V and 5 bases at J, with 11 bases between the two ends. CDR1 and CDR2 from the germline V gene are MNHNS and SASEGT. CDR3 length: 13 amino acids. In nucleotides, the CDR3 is TGTGCCAGCAGTGTTTTGGACCCCGAGACCCAGTACTTC. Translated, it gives CASSVLDPETQYF.

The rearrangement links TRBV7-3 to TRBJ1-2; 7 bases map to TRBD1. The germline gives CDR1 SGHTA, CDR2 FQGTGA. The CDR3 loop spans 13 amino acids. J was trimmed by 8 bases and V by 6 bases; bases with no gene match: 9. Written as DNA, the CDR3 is TGTGCCAGCAGGTCAGAGGGGGCGATCGGCTACACCTTC. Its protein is CASRSEGAIGYTF.

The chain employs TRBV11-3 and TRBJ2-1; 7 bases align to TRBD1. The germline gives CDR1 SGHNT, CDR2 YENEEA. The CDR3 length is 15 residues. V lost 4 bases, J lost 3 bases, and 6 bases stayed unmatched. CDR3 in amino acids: CASSSGQSYYNEQFF. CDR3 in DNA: TGTGCCAGCAGCTCGGGACAGTCCTACTACAATGAGCAGTTCTTC. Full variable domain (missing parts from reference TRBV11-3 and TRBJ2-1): EAGVVQSPRYKIIEKKQPVAFWCNPISGHNTLYWYLQNLGQGPELLIRYENEEAVDDSQLPKDRFSAERLKGVDSTLKIQPAELGDSAVYLCASSSGQSYYNEQFFGPGTRLTVL.